This entry describes one T cell receptor beta chain. Primers: 60 Vbeta forward and 13 Jbeta reverse. Repertoires were generated with immunoSEQ multiplex PCR, while TCRdb's copy carries only in-frame clones and drops some. The top ten hold 6.5% to 9% of the sample, which has roughly 100,000 clones, approximately 76% seen once. J was trimmed by 3 bases and V by 2 bases; bases with no gene match: 3. The CDR3 consists of 15 residues. CDR1 is ENHRY and CDR2 is SYGVKD in the germline V gene. This specimen belongs to a study of cytomegalovirus exposure and HLA in healthy donors. The sequence derives from a middle-aged man in good health and CMV-seropositive. The rearrangement uses TRBV10-3 and TRBJ2-7; 11 bases align to TRBD2. Sequences were obtained from PBMCs. The CDR3 loop is CAISEPGLADYEQYF. In DNA form, the CDR3 reads TGTGCCATCAGTGAGCCGGGACTAGCGGACTACGAGCAGTACTTC.